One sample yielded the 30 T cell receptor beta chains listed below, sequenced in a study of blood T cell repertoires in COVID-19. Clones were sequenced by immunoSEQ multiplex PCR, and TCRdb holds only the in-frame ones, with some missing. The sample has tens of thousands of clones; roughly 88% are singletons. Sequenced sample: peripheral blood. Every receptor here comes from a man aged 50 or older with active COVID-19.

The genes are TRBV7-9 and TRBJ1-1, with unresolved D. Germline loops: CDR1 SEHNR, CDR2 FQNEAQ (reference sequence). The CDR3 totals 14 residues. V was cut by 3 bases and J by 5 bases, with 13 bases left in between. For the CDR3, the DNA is TGTGCCAGCAGCTTGGAGGGCCAGGAGACTGAAGCTTTCTTT. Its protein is CASSLEGQETEAFF.

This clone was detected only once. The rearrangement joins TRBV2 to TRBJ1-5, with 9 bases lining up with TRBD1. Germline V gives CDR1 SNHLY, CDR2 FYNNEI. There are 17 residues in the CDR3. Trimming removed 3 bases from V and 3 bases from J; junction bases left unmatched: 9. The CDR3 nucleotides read TGTGCCAGCAGTGATCCCGGGACAGGGAACCCCAATCAGCCCCAGCATTTT. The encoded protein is CASSDPGTGNPNQPQHF.

CDR3 sequence reads: CAWRGARGYTF. In DNA, the CDR3 is TGTGCCTGGAGAGGGGCCCGCGGTTACACCTTC. This chain links TRBV30 with TRBJ1-2, with a possible D match to TRBD1 (5 bases). The CDR3 is 11 residues long. The V end was cut by 3 bases, the J end by 11 bases, with 13 bases between. The germline V gene encodes CDR1 GTSNPN and CDR2 SVGIG (reference sequence).

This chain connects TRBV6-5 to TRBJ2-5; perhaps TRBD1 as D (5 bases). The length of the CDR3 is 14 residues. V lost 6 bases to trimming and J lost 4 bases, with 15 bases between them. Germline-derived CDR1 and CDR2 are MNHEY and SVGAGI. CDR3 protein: CASSDETVVETQYF. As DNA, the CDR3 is TGTGCCAGCAGCGACGAGACAGTAGTAGAGACCCAGTACTTC.

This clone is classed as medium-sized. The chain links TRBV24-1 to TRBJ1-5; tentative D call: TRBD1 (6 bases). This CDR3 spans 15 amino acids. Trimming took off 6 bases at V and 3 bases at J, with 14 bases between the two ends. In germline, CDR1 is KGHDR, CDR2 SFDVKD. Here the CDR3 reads CATSSGQKDNQPQHF. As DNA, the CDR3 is TGTGCCACCAGTTCAGGACAGAAGGACAATCAGCCCCAGCATTTT.

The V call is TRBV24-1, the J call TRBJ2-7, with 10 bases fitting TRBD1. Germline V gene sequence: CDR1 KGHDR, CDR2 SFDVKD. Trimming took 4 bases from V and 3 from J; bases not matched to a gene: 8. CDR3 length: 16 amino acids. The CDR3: CATSDPSGQGFYEQYF. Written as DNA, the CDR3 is TGTGCCACCAGTGACCCGTCGGGACAGGGGTTCTACGAGCAGTACTTC.

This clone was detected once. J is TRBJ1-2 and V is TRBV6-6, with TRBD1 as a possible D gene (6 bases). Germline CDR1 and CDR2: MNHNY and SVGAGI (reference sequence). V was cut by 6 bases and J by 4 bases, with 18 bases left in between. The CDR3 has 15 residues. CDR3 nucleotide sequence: TGTGCCAGCAGACGAACCCAACAGGGTCTCTATGGCTACACCTTC. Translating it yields CASRRTQQGLYGYTF.

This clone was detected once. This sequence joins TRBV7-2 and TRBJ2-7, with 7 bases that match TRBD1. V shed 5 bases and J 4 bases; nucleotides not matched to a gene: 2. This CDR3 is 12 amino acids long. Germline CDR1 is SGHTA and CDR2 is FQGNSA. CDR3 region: CASSTQGYEQYF. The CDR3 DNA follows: TGTGCCAGCAGCACACAGGGGTACGAGCAGTACTTC.

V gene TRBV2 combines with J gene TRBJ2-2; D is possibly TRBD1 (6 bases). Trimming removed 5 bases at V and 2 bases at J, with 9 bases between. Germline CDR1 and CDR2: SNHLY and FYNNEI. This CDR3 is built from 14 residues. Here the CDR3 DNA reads TGTGCCAGCAGTCAGGGGCGAAACACCGGGGAGCTGTTTTTT. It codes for CASSQGRNTGELFF.

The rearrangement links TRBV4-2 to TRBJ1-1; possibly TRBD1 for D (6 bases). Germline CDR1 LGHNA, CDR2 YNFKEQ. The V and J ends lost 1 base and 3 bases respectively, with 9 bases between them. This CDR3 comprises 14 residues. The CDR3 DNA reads TGTGCCAGCAGCCAAGCGAAGGGGGACACTGAAGCTTTCTTT. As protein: CASSQAKGDTEAFF.

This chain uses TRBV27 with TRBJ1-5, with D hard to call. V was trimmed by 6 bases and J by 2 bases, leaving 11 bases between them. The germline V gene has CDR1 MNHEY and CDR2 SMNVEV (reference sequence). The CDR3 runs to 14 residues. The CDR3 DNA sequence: TGTGCCAGCAGCCAAGCGGGAGGCAATCAGCCCCAGCATTTT. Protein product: CASSQAGGNQPQHF.

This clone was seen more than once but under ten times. The CDR3 region is CASSLERQGSQPQHF. As DNA, the CDR3 is TGTGCCAGCAGCTTGGAGAGACAGGGTTCTCAGCCCCAGCATTTT. The chain has TRBV5-5 and TRBJ1-5; 7 nucleotides align to TRBD1. There are 15 residues in the CDR3. The germline CDR1 and CDR2 sequences are SGHKS and YYEKEE (reference sequence). V shed 0 bases, J shed 6 bases, and the junction held 6 bases outside the gene matches.

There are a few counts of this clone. The CDR3 is CASKLGRSDYSNQPQHF. The CDR3 DNA follows: TGTGCCAGTAAGTTGGGCAGGTCAGACTATAGCAATCAGCCCCAGCATTTT. The chain joins TRBV19 to TRBJ1-5; D uncertain. V lost 7 bases to trimming and J lost 0 bases, with 19 bases between them. Germline assignment: CDR1 LNHDA and CDR2 SQIVND (reference sequence). CDR3 size: 17 residues.

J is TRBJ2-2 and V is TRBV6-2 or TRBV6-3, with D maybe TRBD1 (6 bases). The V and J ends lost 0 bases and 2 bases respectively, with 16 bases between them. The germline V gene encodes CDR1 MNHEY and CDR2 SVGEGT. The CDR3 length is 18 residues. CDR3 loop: CASSYSIWGPLNTGELFF. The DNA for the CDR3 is TGTGCCAGCAGTTACTCGATCTGGGGGCCACTTAACACCGGGGAGCTGTTTTTT.

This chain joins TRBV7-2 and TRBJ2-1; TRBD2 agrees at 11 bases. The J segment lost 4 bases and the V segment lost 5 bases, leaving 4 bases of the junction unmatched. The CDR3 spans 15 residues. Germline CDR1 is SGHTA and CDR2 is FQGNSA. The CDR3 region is CASSPRTSGYNEQFF. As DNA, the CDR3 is TGTGCCAGCAGCCCCAGGACTAGCGGGTACAATGAGCAGTTCTTC.

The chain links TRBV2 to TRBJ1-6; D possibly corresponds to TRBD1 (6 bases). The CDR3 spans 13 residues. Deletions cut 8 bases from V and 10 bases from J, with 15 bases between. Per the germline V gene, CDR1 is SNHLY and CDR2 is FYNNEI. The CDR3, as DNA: TGTGCCAGCCGGGGGGCGACTCGATCACCCCTCCACTTT. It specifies CASRGATRSPLHF.

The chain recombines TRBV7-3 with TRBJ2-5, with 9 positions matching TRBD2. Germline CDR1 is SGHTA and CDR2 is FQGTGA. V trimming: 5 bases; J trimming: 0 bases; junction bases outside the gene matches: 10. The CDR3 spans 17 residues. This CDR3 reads CASSPLAGLENQETQYF. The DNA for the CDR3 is TGTGCCAGCAGCCCTCTAGCGGGACTAGAAAACCAAGAGACCCAGTACTTC.

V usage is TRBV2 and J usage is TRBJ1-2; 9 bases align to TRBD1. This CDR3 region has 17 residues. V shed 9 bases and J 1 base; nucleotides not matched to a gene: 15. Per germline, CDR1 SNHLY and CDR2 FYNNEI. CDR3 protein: CASPPGQGYTYNYGYTF. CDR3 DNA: TGTGCCAGTCCACCGGGACAGGGTTATACCTATAACTATGGCTACACCTTC.

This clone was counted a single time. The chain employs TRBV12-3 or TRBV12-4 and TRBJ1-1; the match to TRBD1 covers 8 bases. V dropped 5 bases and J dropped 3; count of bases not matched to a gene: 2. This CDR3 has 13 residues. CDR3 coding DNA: TGTGCCAGCAGTACGACAGGGGACACTGAAGCTTTCTTT. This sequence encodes CASSTTGDTEAFF.

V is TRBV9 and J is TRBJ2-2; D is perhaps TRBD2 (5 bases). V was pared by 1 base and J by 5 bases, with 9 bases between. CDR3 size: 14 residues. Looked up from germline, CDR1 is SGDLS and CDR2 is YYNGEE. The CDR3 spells CASSVIGETGELFF. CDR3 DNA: TGTGCCAGCAGCGTAATCGGGGAAACCGGGGAGCTGTTTTTT.

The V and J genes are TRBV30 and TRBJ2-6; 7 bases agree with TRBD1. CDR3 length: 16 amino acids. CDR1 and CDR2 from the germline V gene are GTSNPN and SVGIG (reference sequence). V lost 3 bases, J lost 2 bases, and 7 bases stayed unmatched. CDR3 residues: CAWRAIDRAGANVLTF. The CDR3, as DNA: TGTGCCTGGAGAGCTATAGACAGGGCTGGGGCCAACGTCCTGACTTTC.

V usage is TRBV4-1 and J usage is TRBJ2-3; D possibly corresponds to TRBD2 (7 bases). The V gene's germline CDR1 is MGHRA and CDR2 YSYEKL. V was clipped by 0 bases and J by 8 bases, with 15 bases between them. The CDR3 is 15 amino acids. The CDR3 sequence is CASSQDNRGAGTQYF. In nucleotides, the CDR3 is TGCGCCAGCAGCCAAGATAATCGGGGGGCTGGTACGCAGTATTTT.

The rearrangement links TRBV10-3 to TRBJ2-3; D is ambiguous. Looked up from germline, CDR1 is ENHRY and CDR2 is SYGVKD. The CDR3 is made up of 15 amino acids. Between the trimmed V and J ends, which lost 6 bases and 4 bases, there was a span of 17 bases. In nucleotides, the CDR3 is TGTGCCATCAGAGCCGAATTAGTAAGCTCAGATACGCAGTATTTT. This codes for CAIRAELVSSDTQYF.

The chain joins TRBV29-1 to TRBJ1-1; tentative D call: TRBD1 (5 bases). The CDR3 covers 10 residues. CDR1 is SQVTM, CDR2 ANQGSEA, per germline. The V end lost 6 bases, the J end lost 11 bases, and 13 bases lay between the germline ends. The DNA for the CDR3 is TGCAGCGTAAACCAGGGTTATGCTTTCTTT. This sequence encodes CSVNQGYAFF. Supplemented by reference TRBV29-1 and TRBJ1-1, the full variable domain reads SAVISQKPSRDICQRGTSLTIQCQVDSQVTMMFWYRQQPGQSLTLIATANQGSEATYESGFVIDKFPISRPNLTFSTLTVSNMSPEDSSIYLCSVNQGYAFFGQGTRLTVV.

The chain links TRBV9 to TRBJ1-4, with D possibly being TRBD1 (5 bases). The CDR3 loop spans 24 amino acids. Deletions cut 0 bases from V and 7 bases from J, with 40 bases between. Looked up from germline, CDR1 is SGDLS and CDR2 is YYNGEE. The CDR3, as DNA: TGTGCCAGCAGCGTAGTTTCTACTCAAAAGTGGAAGTTTAAAAGTATTGGGGGGTGTGAAAAACTGTTTTTT. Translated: CASSVVSTQKWKFKSIGGCEKLFF. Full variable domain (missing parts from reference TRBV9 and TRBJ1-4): DSGVTQTPKHLITATGQRVTLRCSPRSGDLSVYWYQQSLDQGLQFLIQYYNGEERAKGNILERFSAQQFPDLHSELNLSSLELGDSALYFCASSVVSTQKWKFKSIGGCEKLFFGSGTQLSVL.

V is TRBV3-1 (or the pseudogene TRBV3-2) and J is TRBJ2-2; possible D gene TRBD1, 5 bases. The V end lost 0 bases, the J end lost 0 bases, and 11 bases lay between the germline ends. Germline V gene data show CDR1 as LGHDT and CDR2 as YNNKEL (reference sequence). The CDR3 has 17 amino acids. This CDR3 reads CASSQEWGNTNTGELFF. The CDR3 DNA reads TGTGCCAGCAGCCAAGAATGGGGCAATACGAACACCGGGGAGCTGTTTTTT.

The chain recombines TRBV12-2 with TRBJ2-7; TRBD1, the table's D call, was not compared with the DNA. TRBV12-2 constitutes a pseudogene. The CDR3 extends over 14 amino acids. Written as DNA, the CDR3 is TGTGCAAGTCGCTCCGGGACAGGGGCCCACGAGCAGTACTTC. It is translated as CASRSGTGAHEQYF.

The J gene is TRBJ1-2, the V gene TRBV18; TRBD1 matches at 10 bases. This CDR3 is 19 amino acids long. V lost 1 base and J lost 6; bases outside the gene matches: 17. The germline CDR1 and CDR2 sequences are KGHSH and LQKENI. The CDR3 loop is CASSPRPLDGTGVGDGYTF. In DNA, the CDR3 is TGTGCCAGCTCACCACGCCCCTTAGACGGGACAGGGGTAGGTGATGGCTACACCTTC.

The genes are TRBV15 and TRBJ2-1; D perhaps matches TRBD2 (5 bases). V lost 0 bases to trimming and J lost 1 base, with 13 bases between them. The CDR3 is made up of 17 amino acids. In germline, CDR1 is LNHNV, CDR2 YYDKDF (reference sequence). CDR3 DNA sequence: TGTGCCACCAGCAGAGATTTGGGCGGGTCTTCCTACAATGAGCAGTTCTTC. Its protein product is CATSRDLGGSSYNEQFF.

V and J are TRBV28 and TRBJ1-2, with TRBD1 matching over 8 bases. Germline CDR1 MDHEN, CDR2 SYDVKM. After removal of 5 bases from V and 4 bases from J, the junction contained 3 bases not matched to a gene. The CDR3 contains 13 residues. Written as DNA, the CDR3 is TGTGCCAGCAGTCGGGGGACAGGCTATGGCTACACCTTC. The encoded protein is CASSRGTGYGYTF.